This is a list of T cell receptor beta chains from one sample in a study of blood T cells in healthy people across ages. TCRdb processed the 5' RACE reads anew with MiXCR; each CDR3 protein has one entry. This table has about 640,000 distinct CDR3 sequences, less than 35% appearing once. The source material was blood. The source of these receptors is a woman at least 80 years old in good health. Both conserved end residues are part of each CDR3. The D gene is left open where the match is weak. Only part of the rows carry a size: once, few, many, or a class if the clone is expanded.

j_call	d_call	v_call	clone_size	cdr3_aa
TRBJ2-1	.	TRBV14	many	CASSQIQGGEQFF
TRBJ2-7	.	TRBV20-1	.	CSAGDSLSAGHEQYF
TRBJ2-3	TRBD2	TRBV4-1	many	CASSPLAGGSTDTQYF
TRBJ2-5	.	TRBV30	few	CAWGPGAANQETQYF
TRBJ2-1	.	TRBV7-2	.	CASSSLPSYNEQFF
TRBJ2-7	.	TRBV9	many	CASSEPPGGGYEQYF
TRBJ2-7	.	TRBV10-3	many	CAISFTGLDEQYF
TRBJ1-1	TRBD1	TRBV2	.	CASKRGTGSFGEAFF
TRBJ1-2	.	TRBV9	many	CASSAVSGAGGYTF
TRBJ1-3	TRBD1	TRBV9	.	CASGRLTGGQGNTIYF
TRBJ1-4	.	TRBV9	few	CASSGISFNEKLFF
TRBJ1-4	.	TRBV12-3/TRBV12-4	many	CASSFGYGPEKLFF
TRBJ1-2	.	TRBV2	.	CARSDQYYGYTF
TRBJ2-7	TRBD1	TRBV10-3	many	CAISGTGGAYEQYF
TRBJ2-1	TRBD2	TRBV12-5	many	CASGSTLERGTYNEQFF
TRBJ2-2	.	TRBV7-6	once	CASSLRAGGSLNTGELFF
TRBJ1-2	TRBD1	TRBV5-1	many	CASSYDTGDYGYTF
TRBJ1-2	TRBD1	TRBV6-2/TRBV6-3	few	CASTPTFMGQFYGYTF
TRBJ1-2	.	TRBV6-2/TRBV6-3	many	CASSYSRAGGYTF
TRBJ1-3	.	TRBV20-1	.	CSARRGESSGNTIYF
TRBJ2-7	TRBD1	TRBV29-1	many	CSVRTGQSSYEQYF
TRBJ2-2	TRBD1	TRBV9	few	CASSATGANTGELFF
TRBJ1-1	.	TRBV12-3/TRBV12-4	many	CASSPQGNTEAFF
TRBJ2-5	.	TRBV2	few	CASGHRLGETQYF
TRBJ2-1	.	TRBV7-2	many	CASSLDYGSGNEQFF
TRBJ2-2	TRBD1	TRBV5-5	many	CASSTGVLNTGELFF
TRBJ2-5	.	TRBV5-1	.	CASAGEGGNQETQYF
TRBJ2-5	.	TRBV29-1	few	CSVEGQGGQDEQYF
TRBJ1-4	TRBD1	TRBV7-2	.	CASSPGGGRDEKLFF
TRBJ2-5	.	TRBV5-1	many	CASSLTGRIQETQYF
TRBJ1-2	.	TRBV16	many	CASSRDGANYGYTF
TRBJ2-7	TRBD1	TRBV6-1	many	CASRDGQGYEQYF
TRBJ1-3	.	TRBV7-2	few	CASSPRRGFRNTIYF
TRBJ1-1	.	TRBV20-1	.	CSASSPGWRGYTEAFF
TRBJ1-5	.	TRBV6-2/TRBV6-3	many	CASSSPGPGRGGNQPQHF
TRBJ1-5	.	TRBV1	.	CTSSNTGQAGSSNQPQHF
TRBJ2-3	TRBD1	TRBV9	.	CASSPGQGYQYF
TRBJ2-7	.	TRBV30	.	CAWSKLGLSYEQYF
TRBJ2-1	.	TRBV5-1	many	CASSLRLILSRDNEQFF
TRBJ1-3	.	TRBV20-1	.	CSARDRTGSRVFGNTIYF
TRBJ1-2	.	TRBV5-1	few	CASSLASGENRYGYTF
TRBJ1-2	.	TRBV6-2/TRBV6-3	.	CASRINHGYTF
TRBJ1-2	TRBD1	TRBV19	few	CASGTEHGANYGYTF
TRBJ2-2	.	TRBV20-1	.	CSASDITNTGELFF
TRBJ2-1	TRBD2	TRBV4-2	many	CASSQDLGERGGESYNEQFF
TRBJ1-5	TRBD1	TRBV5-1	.	CASSLGTGDLSNQPQHF
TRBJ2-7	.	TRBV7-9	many	CASSLVNYEQYF
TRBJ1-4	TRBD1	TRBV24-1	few	CATSEPPGTGNEKLFF
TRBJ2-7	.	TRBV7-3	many	CASSLGGGQHYEQYF
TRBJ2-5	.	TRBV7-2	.	CASSFYPPGMSVQETQYF
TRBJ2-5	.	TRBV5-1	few	CASSLGGNMETQYF
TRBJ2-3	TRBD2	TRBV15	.	CATSEDSGRPITDTQYF
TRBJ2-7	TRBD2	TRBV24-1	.	CATSDLSSGGVNEQYF
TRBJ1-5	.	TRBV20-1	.	CSASPRRRIGQPQHF
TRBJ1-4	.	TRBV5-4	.	CASSQRTHGDEKLFF